The 31 T cell receptor beta chains presented below share a single source sample, sequenced in a study of T cell responses to AZD1222 COVID-19 vaccine. Generated by immunoSEQ multiplex PCR, the TCRdb table keeps only in-frame clones and is missing some. The sample lists 65,000 to 90,000 clones; about 91% were seen once. The source material was peripheral blood, sampled 28 days after the second AZD1222 dose. These TCRs come from an adult who received the AZD1222 COVID-19 vaccine.

The DNA for the CDR3 is TGTGCCAGCTCACCAACGGGGGGGGACACTGAAGCTTTCTTT. This sequence encodes CASSPTGGDTEAFF. This chain links TRBV18 with TRBJ1-1; the D gene is possibly TRBD1 (5 bases). Germline CDR1 is KGHSH and CDR2 is LQKENI. This CDR3 has 14 amino acids. The V end was cut by 2 bases, the J end by 3 bases, with 10 bases between.

This chain connects TRBV6-2 or TRBV6-3 to TRBJ2-3; 7 bases are a match to TRBD1. CDR3 length: 14 residues. Germline V CDR1 and CDR2: MNHEY, SVGEGT. V shed 2 bases, J shed 5 bases, and the junction held 4 bases outside the gene matches. The CDR3 coding sequence is TGTGCCAGCAGTTACCCCTACAGGGGAGATACGCAGTATTTT. Translating it yields CASSYPYRGDTQYF.

The chain has TRBV5-4 and TRBJ1-1; D unclear. Germline V gene data show CDR1 as SGHNT and CDR2 as YYREEE (reference sequence). V was shortened by 4 bases and J by 3 bases, with 13 bases between the two germline ends. The CDR3 runs 14 residues. In nucleotides, the CDR3 is TGTGCCAGCAGCCACGGCCCCTTGGACACTGAAGCTTTCTTT. Translating gives CASSHGPLDTEAFF.

The chain is built from TRBV7-6 and TRBJ2-7; tentative D call: TRBD1 (6 bases). The CDR3 loop spans 15 amino acids. V lost 5 bases, J lost 2 bases, and 16 bases lay in between. Germline CDR1 and CDR2: SGHVS and FNYEAQ. CDR3 nucleotides: TGTGCCAGCAGCCCATCCCTACAGGGTGCCTACGAGCAGTACTTC. Translation gives CASSPSLQGAYEQYF.

V usage is TRBV5-4 and J usage is TRBJ1-2, with a tentative D call TRBD1 (5 bases). The ends were cut back, 1 base at V and 7 bases at J, with 20 bases in the middle. CDR3 length equals 16 residues. Germline CDR1 SGHNT, CDR2 YYREEE (reference sequence). The CDR3 region has the DNA TGTGCCAGCAGCTTGTTACAGGTAGTCGCTAAGGGTGGCTACACCTTC. This codes for CASSLLQVVAKGGYTF.

This clone has only a few counts. This sequence joins TRBV19 and TRBJ2-7; D is undetermined. The CDR3 is 13 amino acids. Trimming removed 5 bases at V and 9 bases at J, with 17 bases between. Germline values: CDR1 LNHDA, CDR2 SQIVND (reference sequence). CDR3 sequence (DNA): TGTGCCAGTAGTCAAACCCCAACTACTGGGCAGTACGTC. It translates to CASSQTPTTGQYV.

This chain links TRBV21-1 with TRBJ2-7; no check of the table's D call, TRBD2, against the DNA was made. TRBV21-1 has pseudogene status. The CDR3 loop spans 16 amino acids. CDR3 coding DNA: TGTGCCAGCAGCCAAGGAGGCGGGAGTATTGGGTACGAGCAGTACGTC. Translation: CASSQGGGSIGYEQYV.

The chain is built from TRBV3-1 (or the pseudogene TRBV3-2) and TRBJ2-2; D unclear. Trimming removed 5 bases at V and 8 bases at J, with 9 bases between. CDR1 and CDR2 (germline): LGHDT, YNNKEL (reference sequence). The CDR3 runs 12 residues. The CDR3 region has the DNA TGTGCCAGCAGCATTACGAGGGGGGAGCTGTTTTTT. It encodes CASSITRGELFF.

The rearrangement uses TRBV3-1 (or the pseudogene TRBV3-2) and TRBJ1-1; the D is unclear. V lost 1 base to trimming and J lost 10 bases, with 13 bases between them. Germline lookup yields CDR1 LGHDT and CDR2 YNNKEL (reference sequence). CDR3 length: 13 amino acids. This CDR3 reads CASSQARGIGAFF. DNA of the CDR3: TGTGCCAGCAGCCAAGCAAGAGGGATAGGAGCTTTCTTT.

The gene calls are TRBV10-3 and TRBJ2-7; 7 bases are a match to TRBD2. Per the germline V gene, CDR1 is ENHRY and CDR2 is SYGVKD. The CDR3 extends over 14 amino acids. V shed 8 bases, J shed 0 bases, and the junction held 7 bases outside the gene matches. CDR3 residues: CAIGTTRSSYEQYF. The CDR3 DNA sequence: TGTGCCATCGGGACTACCAGGAGCTCCTACGAGCAGTACTTC.

The chain uses TRBV30 and TRBJ2-7; maybe TRBD1 (5 bases). V lost 3 bases, J lost 10 bases, and 16 bases lay in between. This CDR3 comprises 12 residues. CDR1 and CDR2 from the germline V gene are GTSNPN and SVGIG (reference sequence). Here the CDR3 reads CAWSTGQQVQYV. The CDR3 DNA reads TGTGCCTGGAGCACGGGCCAACAGGTCCAGTACGTC.

V usage is TRBV27 and J usage is TRBJ2-1, with 9 bases matching TRBD2. Germline CDR1 is MNHEY and CDR2 is SMNVEV (reference sequence). J gave up 4 bases and V 3 bases, and 4 bases lay outside the gene matches. CDR3 size: 15 residues. The CDR3 loop is CASSFGLATYNEQFF. For the CDR3, the DNA is TGTGCCAGCAGTTTCGGACTAGCGACGTACAATGAGCAGTTCTTC.

This chain links TRBV25-1 with TRBJ1-4; TRBD1 is a possible D gene (5 bases). V shed 4 bases and J shed 8 bases, with 11 bases lying between them. CDR3 size: 13 residues. Germline V gene data show CDR1 as MGHDK and CDR2 as SYGVNS. The CDR3 DNA reads as TGTGCCAGCAGTGGGGGGGACGGCGAAAAACTGTTTTTT. Amino acids: CASSGGDGEKLFF.

The V and J genes are TRBV3-1 (or the pseudogene TRBV3-2) and TRBJ2-7; 8 nucleotides match TRBD2. Per the germline V gene, CDR1 is LGHDT and CDR2 is YNNKEL (reference sequence). J was trimmed by 2 bases and V by 4 bases; bases with no gene match: 7. The CDR3 totals 15 residues. The CDR3 spells CASSRGGSGTYEQYV. The CDR3 DNA reads as TGTGCCAGCAGCCGCGGGGGTAGCGGGACCTACGAGCAGTACGTC.

The rearrangement links TRBV5-4 to TRBJ2-1, with D perhaps being TRBD1 or TRBD2 (5 bases each). Germline CDR1 and CDR2: SGHNT and YYREEE (reference sequence). The CDR3 is 14 amino acids. V lost 3 bases to trimming and J lost 7 bases, with 14 bases between them. For the CDR3, the DNA is TGTGCCAGCAGCTCAGGGACCTTCGAGAATGAGCAGTTCTTC. Its protein product is CASSSGTFENEQFF.

The chain links TRBV6-5 to TRBJ2-3; 10 nucleotides agree with TRBD2. The V and J ends lost 6 bases and 3 bases, in that order; junction bases with no gene match: 6. This CDR3 region has 15 residues. CDR1 and CDR2 from the germline V gene are MNHEY and SVGAGI. CDR3 loop: CASRGAGGRTDTQYF. The CDR3 DNA is TGTGCCAGCAGGGGAGCGGGGGGGAGAACAGATACGCAGTATTTT.

The V call is TRBV7-8, the J call TRBJ2-3; the D gene is possibly TRBD2 (5 bases). Germline-derived CDR1 and CDR2 are SGHVS and FQNEAQ. This CDR3 comprises 12 residues. Trimming cost V 5 bases and J 6 bases, with 9 bases left between them. The CDR3 loop is CASSLWRDTQYF. The CDR3 nucleotides are TGTGCCAGCAGCCTCTGGAGGGATACGCAGTATTTT. The variable domain in full, completed from reference TRBV7-8 and TRBJ2-3, reads GAGVSQSPRYKVAKRGQDVALRCDPISGHVSLFWYQQALGQGPEFLTYFQNEAQLDKSGLPSDRFFAERPEGSVSTLKIQRTQQEDSAVYLCASSLWRDTQYFGPGTRLTVL.

This chain uses TRBV9 with TRBJ1-2, with TRBD1 matching 10 bases. CDR3 size: 18 residues. Germline trimming cut 4 bases from V and 0 bases from J; bases unmatched to any gene: 12. Germline values: CDR1 SGDLS, CDR2 YYNGEE. CDR3 loop: CASSPRAGTGVSNYGYTF. The CDR3 bases are TGTGCCAGCAGCCCCCGGGCGGGGACAGGGGTCTCTAACTATGGCTACACCTTC.

V gene TRBV19 combines with J gene TRBJ1-2, with unresolved D. This CDR3 contains 14 residues. Trimming left V 6 bases short and J 6 bases short, with 17 bases between. CDR1 LNHDA and CDR2 SQIVND come from the germline V gene (reference sequence). CDR3 sequence reads: CASRGTGSDHGYTF. The CDR3 DNA follows: TGTGCCAGTAGGGGTACCGGGAGCGACCATGGCTACACCTTC.

The chain is built from TRBV2 and TRBJ1-1; a possible D gene is TRBD1 (6 bases). The CDR3 has 14 residues. The ends were cut back, 8 bases at V and 0 bases at J, with 13 bases in the middle. Germline CDR1 reads SNHLY; CDR2 reads FYNNEI. CDR3 nucleotide sequence: TGTGCCAGCTTTAGGGGGTACATGAACACTGAAGCTTTCTTT. It is translated as CASFRGYMNTEAFF.

This chain links TRBV14 with TRBJ1-1; 8 bases line up with TRBD1. After removal of 4 bases from V and 5 bases from J, the junction contained 9 bases not matched to a gene. The CDR3 covers 15 residues. Germline V lookup: CDR1 SGHDN, CDR2 FVKESK. The CDR3 is CASSLRTGRRTEAFF. In DNA form, the CDR3 reads TGTGCCAGCAGCCTTCGGACAGGGAGGCGGACTGAAGCTTTCTTT.

This clone occurred once. V gene TRBV7-9 combines with J gene TRBJ2-1; TRBD2 matches 8 bases. This CDR3 region has 16 residues. V gave up 2 bases and J gave up 0 bases; unmatched junction bases: 3. Germline CDR1 and CDR2: SEHNR and FQNEAQ (reference sequence). The CDR3 is CASSLRGGSSYNEQFF. CDR3 nucleotide sequence: TGTGCCAGCAGCTTACGCGGGGGGAGCTCCTACAATGAGCAGTTCTTC.

The chain employs TRBV11-3 and TRBJ2-7; D gene ambiguous. CDR3 size: 18 residues. Germline CDR1 is SGHNT and CDR2 is YENEEA. Trimming took 8 bases from V and 0 from J, leaving 26 bases between them. Here the CDR3 reads CASGMSARRTECSYEQYV. As DNA, the CDR3 is TGTGCCAGCGGTATGAGCGCACGACGAACAGAATGCTCCTACGAGCAGTACGTC.

This chain joins TRBV4-1 and TRBJ2-5; 9 bases line up with TRBD2. The V gene's germline CDR1 is MGHRA and CDR2 YSYEKL. CDR3 length equals 15 residues. Germline trimming cut 0 bases from V and 5 bases from J; bases unmatched to any gene: 4. The CDR3 DNA reads TGCGCCAGCAGCCAAGAACAAGCGGGGGGCGAGACCCAGTACTTC. It specifies CASSQEQAGGETQYF.

V and J are TRBV19 and TRBJ1-2; D ambiguous. Trimming took off 8 bases at V and 8 bases at J, with 9 bases between the two ends. Germline loops: CDR1 LNHDA, CDR2 SQIVND (reference sequence). CDR3 length: 10 amino acids. The CDR3 DNA reads TGTGCCAGTCGGGCAGAAGGCTACACCTTC. Its translation is CASRAEGYTF.

The genes are TRBV7-2 and TRBJ2-2; D possibly corresponds to TRBD1 (5 bases). The CDR3 is 17 residues long. The germline V gene has CDR1 SGHTA and CDR2 FQGNSA. Trimming removed 5 bases from V and 2 bases from J, with 18 bases in between. This CDR3 is CASSPVQGLRNTGELFF. The CDR3 nucleotides read TGTGCCAGCAGCCCGGTGCAGGGTCTCCGAAACACCGGGGAGCTGTTTTTT. The full variable domain, with the rest looked up from reference TRBV7-2 and TRBJ2-2, is GAGVSQSPSNKVTEKGKDVELRCDPISGHTALYWYRQSLGQGLEFLIYFQGNSAPDKSGLPSDRFSAERTGGSVSTLTIQRTQQEDSAVYLCASSPVQGLRNTGELFFGEGSRLTVL.

The V and J genes are TRBV5-1 and TRBJ2-2; 8 bases are a match to TRBD1. Trimming at V came to 4 bases and at J to 1 base, leaving 6 bases not matched to a gene. The CDR3 is 16 residues long. The germline V gene encodes CDR1 SGHRS and CDR2 YFSETQ. The CDR3 region has the DNA TGCGCCAGCAGCATAGCCGGGACAGGGAACACCGGGGAGCTGTTTTTT. Its protein product is CASSIAGTGNTGELFF.

The V gene is TRBV3-1 (or the pseudogene TRBV3-2), the J gene TRBJ2-2; the D gene is possibly TRBD2 (7 bases). Trimming stripped 3 bases from V and 5 bases from J, with 10 bases between. The CDR3 extends over 14 amino acids. Germline values: CDR1 LGHDT, CDR2 YNNKEL (reference sequence). This chain's CDR3 is CASSHEGGTGELFF. The CDR3 DNA follows: TGTGCCAGCAGCCATGAGGGGGGGACCGGGGAGCTGTTTTTT.

CDR3 DNA sequence: TGCAGTGCTAGTTTGCGCGAGCAGTACTTC. This gives the protein CSASLREQYF. The chain joins TRBV20-1 to TRBJ2-7; no reliable D call. The V gene lost 3 bases and the J gene lost 6 bases, with 6 bases spanning the gap. The germline V gene has CDR1 DFQATT and CDR2 SNEGSKA (reference sequence). The CDR3 sequence is 10 residues long.

The chain carries TRBV30 and TRBJ1-1; D gene ambiguous. CDR1 is GTSNPN and CDR2 is SVGIG in the germline V gene (reference sequence). CDR3 length: 10 residues. CDR3 protein: CAWGSIRAFF. The CDR3 nucleotides read TGTGCTTGGGGTTCGATCAGGGCTTTCTTT.

In its sample, this clone was seen once. The CDR3 nucleotides are TGTGCCAGCAGCGACAGTCCCACAGATACGCAGTATTTT. It codes for CASSDSPTDTQYF. V and J are TRBV9 and TRBJ2-3; D is undetermined. CDR1 is SGDLS, CDR2 YYNGEE, per germline. The CDR3 has 13 amino acids. V dropped 3 bases and J dropped 2 bases, with 7 bases sitting between them.